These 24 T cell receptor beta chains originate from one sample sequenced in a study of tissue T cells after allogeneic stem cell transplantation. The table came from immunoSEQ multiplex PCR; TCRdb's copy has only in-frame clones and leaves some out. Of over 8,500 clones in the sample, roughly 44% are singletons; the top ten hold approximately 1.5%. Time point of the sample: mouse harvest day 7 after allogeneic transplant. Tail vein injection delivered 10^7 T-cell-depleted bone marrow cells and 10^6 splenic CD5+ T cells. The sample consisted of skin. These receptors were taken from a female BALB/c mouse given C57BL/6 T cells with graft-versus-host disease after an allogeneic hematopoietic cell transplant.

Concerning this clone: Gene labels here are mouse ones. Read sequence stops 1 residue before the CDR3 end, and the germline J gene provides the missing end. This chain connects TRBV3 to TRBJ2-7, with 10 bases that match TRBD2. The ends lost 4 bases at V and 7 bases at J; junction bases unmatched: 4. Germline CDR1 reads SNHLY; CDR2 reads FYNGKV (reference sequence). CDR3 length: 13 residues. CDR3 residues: CASSSGGAREQYF. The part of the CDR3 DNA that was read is TGTGCCAGCAGCTCTGGGGGGGCGCGGGAACAGTAC.

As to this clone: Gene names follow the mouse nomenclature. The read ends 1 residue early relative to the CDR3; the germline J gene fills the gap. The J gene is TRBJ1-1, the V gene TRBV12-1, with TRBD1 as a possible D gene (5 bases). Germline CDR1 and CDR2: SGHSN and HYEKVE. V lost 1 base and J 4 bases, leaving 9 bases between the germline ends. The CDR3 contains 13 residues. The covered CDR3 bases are TGTGCCAGCTCTCTGGGGGGGGGCACAGAAGTCTTC. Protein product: CASSLGGGTEVF. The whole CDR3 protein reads CASSLGGGTEVFF.

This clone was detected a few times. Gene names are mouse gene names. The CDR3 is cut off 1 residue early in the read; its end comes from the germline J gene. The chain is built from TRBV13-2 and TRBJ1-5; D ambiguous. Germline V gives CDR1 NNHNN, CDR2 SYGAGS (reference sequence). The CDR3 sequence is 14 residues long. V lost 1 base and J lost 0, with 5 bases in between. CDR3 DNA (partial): TGTGCCAGCGGTGATCGCCATAACAACCAGGCTCCGCTT. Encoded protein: CASGDRHNNQAPL. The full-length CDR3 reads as CASGDRHNNQAPLF.

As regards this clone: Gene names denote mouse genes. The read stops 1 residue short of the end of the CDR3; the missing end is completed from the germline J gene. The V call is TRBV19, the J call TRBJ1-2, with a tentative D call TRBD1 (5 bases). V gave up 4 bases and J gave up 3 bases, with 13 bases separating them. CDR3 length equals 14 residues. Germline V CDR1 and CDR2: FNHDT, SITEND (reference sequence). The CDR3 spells CASSRDPGDSDYTF. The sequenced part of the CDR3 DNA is TGTGCCAGCAGTCGGGACCCTGGGGACTCCGACTACACC. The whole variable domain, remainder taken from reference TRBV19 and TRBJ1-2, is GGIITQTPKFLIGQEGQKLTLKCQQNFNHDTMYWYRQDSGKGLRLIYYSITENDLQKGDLSEGYDASREKKSSFSLTVTSAQKNEMAVFLCASSRDPGDSDYTFGSGTRLLVI.

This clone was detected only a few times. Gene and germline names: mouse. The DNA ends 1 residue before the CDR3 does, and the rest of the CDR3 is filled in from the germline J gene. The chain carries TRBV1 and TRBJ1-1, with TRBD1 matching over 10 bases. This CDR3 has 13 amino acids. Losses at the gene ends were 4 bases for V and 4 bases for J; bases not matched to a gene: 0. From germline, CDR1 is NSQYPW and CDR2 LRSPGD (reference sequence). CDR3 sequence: CTCSGTGGTEVFF. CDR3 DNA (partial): TGCACCTGCAGTGGGACAGGGGGCACAGAAGTCTTC.

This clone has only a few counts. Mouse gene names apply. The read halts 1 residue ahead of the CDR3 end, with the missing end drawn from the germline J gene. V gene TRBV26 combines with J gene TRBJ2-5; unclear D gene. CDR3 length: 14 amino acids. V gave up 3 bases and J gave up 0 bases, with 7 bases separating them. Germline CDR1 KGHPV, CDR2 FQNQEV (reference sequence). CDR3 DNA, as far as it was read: TGTGCCAGCAGTCTAGGGCCTAACCAAGACACCCAGTAC. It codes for CASSLGPNQDTQY. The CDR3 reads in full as CASSLGPNQDTQYF.

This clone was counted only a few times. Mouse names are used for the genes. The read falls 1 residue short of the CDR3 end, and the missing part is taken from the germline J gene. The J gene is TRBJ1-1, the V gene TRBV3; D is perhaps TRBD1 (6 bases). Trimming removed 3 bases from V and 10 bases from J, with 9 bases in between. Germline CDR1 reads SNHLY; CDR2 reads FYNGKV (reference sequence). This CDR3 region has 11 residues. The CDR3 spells CASSLKGGVFF. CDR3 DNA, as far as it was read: TGTGCCAGCAGCTTGAAAGGGGGAGTCTTC.

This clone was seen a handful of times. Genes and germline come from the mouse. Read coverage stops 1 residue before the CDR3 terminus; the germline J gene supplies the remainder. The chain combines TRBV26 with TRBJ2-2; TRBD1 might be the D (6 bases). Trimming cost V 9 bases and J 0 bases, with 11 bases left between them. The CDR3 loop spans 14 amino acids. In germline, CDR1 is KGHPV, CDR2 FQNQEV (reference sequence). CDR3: CASSGTTNTGQLYF. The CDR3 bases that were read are TGTGCCAGTTCCGGGACAACAAACACCGGGCAGCTCTAC.

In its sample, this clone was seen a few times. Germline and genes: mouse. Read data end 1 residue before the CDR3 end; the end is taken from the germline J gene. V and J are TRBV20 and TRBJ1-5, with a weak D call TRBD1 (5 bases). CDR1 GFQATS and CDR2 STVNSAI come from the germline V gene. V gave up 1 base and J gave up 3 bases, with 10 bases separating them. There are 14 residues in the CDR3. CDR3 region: CGARGGGGNQAPLF. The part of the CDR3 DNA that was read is TGTGGTGCTAGGGGAGGCGGGGGCAACCAGGCTCCGCTT.

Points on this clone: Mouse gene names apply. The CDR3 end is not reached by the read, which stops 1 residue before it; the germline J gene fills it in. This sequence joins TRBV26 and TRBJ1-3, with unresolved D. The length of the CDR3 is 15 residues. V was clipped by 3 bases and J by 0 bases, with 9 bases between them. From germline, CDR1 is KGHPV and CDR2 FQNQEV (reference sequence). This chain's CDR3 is CASSLPGNSGNTLYF. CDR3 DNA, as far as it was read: TGTGCCAGCAGTCTTCCAGGAAATTCTGGAAATACGCTCTAT.

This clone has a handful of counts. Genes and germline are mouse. The CDR3 sequence is CASSRTGAAEQFF. The part of the CDR3 DNA that was read is TGTGCCAGCAGCCGGACAGGGGCTGCTGAGCAGTTC. The rearrangement uses TRBV3 and TRBJ2-1; 9 nucleotides agree with TRBD1. Read coverage stops 1 residue before the CDR3 terminus; the germline J gene supplies the remainder. Germline values: CDR1 SNHLY, CDR2 FYNGKV (reference sequence). V was pared by 5 bases and J by 6 bases, with 2 bases of the junction left unmatched. The CDR3 runs 13 residues. Full variable domain (rest looked up from reference TRBV3 and TRBJ2-1): GPKVLQIPSHQIIDMGQMVTLNCDPVSNHLYFYWYKQILGQQMEFLVNFYNGKVMEKSKLFKDQFSVERPDGSYFTLKIQPTALEDSAVYFCASSRTGAAEQFFGPGTRLTVL.

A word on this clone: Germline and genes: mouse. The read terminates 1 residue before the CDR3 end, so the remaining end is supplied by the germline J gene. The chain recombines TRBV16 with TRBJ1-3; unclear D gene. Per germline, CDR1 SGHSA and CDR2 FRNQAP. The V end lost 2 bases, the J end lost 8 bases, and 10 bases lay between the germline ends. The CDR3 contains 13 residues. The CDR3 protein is CASSLRETYTLYF. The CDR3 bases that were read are TGTGCAAGCAGCTTAAGGGAGACATATACGCTCTAT.

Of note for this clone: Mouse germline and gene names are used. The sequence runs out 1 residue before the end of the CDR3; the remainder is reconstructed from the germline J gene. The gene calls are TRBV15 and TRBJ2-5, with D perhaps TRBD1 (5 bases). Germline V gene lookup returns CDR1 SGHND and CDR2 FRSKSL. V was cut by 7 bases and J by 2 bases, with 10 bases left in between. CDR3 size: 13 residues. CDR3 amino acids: CASTLRGQDTQYF. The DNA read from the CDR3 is TGTGCCAGCACCCTTAGGGGCCAAGACACCCAGTAC.

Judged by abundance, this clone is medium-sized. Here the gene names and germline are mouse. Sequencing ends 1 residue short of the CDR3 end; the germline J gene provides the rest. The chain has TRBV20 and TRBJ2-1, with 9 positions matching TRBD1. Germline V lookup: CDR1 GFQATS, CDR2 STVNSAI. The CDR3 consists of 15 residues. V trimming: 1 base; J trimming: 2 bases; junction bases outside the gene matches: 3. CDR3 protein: CGARGDRDYYAEQFF. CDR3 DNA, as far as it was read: TGTGGTGCTAGGGGGGACAGGGATTACTATGCTGAGCAGTTC.

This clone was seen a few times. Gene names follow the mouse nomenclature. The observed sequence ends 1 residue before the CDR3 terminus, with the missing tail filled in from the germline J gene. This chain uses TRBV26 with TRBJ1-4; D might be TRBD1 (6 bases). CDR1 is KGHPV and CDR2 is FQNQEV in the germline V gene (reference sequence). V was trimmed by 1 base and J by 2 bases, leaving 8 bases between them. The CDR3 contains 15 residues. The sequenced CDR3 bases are TGTGCCAGCAGTCTGTTCACAGGGTCCAACGAAAGATTATTT. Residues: CASSLFTGSNERLF. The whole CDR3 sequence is CASSLFTGSNERLFF.

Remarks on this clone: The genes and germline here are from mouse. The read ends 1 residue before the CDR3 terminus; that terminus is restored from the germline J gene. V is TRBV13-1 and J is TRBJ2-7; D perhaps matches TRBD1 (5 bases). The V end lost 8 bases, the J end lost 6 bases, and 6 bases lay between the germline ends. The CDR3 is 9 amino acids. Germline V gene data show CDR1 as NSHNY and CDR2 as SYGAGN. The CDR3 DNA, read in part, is TGTGCCAGGGACATTGAACAGTAC. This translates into CARDIEQY. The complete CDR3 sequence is CARDIEQYF.

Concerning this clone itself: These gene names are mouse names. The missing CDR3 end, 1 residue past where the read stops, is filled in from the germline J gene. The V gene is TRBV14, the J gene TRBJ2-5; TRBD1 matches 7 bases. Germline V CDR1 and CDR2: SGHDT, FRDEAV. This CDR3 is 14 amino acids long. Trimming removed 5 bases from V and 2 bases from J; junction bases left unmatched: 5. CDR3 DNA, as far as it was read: TGTGCCAGCAGCCTACAGGGGTCCCAAGACACCCAGTAC. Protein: CASSLQGSQDTQY. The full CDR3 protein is CASSLQGSQDTQYF.

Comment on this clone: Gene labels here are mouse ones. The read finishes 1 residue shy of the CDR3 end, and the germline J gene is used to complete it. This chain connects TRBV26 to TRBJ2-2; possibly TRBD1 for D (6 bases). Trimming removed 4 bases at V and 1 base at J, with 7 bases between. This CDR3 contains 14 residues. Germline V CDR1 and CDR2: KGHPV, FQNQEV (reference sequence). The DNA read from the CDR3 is TGTGCCAGCAGTCCCAGGGGAAACACCGGGCAGCTCTAC. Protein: CASSPRGNTGQLY. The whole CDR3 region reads CASSPRGNTGQLYF.

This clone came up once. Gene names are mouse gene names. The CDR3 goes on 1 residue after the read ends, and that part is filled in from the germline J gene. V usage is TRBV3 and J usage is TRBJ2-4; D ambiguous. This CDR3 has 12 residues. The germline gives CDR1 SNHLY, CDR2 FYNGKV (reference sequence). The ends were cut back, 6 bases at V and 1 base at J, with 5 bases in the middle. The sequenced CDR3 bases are TGTGCCAGCAGTCTGGGTCAAAACACCTTGTAC. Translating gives CASSLGQNTLY. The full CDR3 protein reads CASSLGQNTLYF.

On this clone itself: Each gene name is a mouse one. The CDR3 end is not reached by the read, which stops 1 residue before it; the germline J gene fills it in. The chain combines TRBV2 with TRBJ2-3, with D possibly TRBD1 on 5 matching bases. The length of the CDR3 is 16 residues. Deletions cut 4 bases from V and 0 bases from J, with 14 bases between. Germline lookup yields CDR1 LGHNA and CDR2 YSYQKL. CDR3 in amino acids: CASSPRAGSSAETLYF. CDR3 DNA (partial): TGTGCCAGCAGCCCCAGGGCTGGCTCTAGTGCAGAAACGCTGTAT.

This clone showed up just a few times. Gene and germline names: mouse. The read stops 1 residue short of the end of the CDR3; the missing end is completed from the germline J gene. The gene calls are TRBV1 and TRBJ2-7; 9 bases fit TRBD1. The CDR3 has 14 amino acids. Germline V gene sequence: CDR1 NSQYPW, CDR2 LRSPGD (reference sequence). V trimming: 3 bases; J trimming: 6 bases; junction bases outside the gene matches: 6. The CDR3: CTCSARDRGVEQYF. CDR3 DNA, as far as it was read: TGCACCTGCAGTGCGAGAGACAGGGGGGTTGAACAGTAC.

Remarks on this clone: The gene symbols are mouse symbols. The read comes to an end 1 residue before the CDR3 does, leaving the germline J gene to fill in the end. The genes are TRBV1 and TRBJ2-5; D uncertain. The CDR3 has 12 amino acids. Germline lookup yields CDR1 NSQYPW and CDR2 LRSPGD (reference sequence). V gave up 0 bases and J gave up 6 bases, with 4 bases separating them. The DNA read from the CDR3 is TGCACCTGCAGTGCAGAAGGGGACACCCAGTAC. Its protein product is CTCSAEGDTQY. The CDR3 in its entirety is CTCSAEGDTQYF.

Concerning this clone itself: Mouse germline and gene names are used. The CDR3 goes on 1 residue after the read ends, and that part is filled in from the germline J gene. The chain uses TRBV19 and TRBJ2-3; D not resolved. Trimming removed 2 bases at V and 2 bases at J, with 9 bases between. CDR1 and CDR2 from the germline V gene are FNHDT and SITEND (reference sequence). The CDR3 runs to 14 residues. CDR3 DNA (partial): TGTGCCAGCAGTATGACGGCTGATGCAGAAACGCTGTAT. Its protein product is CASSMTADAETLY. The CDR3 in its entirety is CASSMTADAETLYF.

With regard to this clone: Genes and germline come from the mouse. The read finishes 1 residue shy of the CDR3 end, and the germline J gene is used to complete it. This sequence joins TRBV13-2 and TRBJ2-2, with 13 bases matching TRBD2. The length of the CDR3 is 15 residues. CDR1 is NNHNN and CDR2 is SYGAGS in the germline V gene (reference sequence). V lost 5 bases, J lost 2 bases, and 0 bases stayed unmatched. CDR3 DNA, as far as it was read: TGTGCCAGCGGGGGACTGGGGGGGAACACCGGGCAGCTCTAC. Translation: CASGGLGGNTGQLY. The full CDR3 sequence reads CASGGLGGNTGQLYF.